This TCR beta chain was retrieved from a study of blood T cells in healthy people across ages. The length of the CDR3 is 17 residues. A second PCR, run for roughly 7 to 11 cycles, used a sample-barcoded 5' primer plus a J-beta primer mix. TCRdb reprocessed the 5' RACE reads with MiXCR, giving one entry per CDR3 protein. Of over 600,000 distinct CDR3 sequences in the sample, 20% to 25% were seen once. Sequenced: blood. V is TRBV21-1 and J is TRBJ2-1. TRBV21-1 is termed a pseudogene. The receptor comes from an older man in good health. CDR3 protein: CASSILTERKNWDEQFF. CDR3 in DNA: TGTGCCAGCAGCATTCTTACAGAGAGGAAGAACTGGGATGAGCAGTTCTTC.